This is a list of T cell receptor beta chains from one sample in a study of CD8+ T cells in alopecia areata. Libraries were prepared by immunoSEQ multiplex PCR; TCRdb keeps only in-frame clonotypes and omits some of them. Here the sample spans roughly 200,000 clones, 50% to 60% being singletons. This specimen consisted of CD4+ T cells sorted from blood, obtained at week 4, from a patient treated with tofacitinib. All receptors come from a human donor with alopecia areata. CDR3s include the opening cysteine and the closing phenylalanine or tryptophan. A D gene is named only where the DNA matches it firmly. Clone sizes are given selectively: once, few, many, or a class where the clone is expanded.

d_gene,v_gene,abundance,j_gene,CDR3aa,CDR3nt
NA,TRBV27,NA,TRBJ1-2,CASSLRNYGYTF,TGTGCCAGCAGTTTGAGAAACTATGGCTACACCTTC
NA,TRBV30,few,TRBJ1-2,CAWSGSGHNYGYTF,TGTGCCTGGAGTGGATCGGGCCATAACTATGGCTACACCTTC
TRBD2,TRBV11-2,few,TRBJ2-2,CASLRLAGELFF,TGTGCCAGCCTACGACTAGCGGGCGAGCTGTTTTTT
NA,TRBV29-1,NA,TRBJ2-2,CSVAGGLFTGELFF,TGCAGCGTTGCAGGGGGGCTCTTCACCGGGGAGCTGTTTTTT
NA,TRBV29-1,NA,TRBJ2-1,CSVERQSRYNEQFF,TGCAGCGTTGAGAGACAGAGCAGGTACAATGAGCAGTTCTTC
NA,TRBV7-2,NA,TRBJ2-7,CASSPGLRGNAYEQYF,TGTGCCAGCAGCCCCGGCCTCCGGGGGAACGCCTACGAGCAGTACTTC
TRBD2,TRBV7-6,few,TRBJ2-3,CASSPRTSNTDTQYF,TGTGCCAGCAGCCCGCGGACTAGCAACACAGATACGCAGTATTTT
NA,TRBV6-6,NA,TRBJ1-6,CASSYLGQRNSPLHF,TGTGCCAGCAGTTACCTCGGACAGCGTAATTCACCCCTCCACTTT
TRBD1,TRBV14,few,TRBJ2-1,CASSPLFRGRDEQFF,TGTGCCAGCAGCCCCTTGTTTAGGGGGCGTGATGAGCAGTTCTTC
TRBD1,TRBV2,few,TRBJ1-6,CASSSTGGENSPLHF,TGTGCCAGCAGCTCGACAGGGGGCGAGAATTCACCCCTCCACTTT
NA,TRBV30,NA,TRBJ2-3,CAWSVPTGMFTDTQYF,TGTGCCTGGAGTGTCCCGACAGGAATGTTCACAGATACGCAGTATTTT
NA,TRBV18,few,TRBJ2-3,CASSTSTDTQYF,TGTGCCAGCTCTACTAGCACAGATACGCAGTATTTT
NA,TRBV30,NA,TRBJ2-2,CAWSILTGELFF,TGTGCCTGGAGTATTCTGACCGGGGAGCTGTTTTTT
NA,TRBV30,NA,TRBJ2-2,CAWRRTGGHRELFF,TGTGCCTGGCGCCGCACGGGGGGACACCGGGAGCTGTTTTTT